These 5 T cell receptor beta chains were sequenced from one sample in a study of identical twins. TCRdb called the 5' RACE reads again in MiXCR, with one record for every CDR3 protein. The sample comprises about 1.7 million distinct CDR3 sequences, about 32% of which are singletons, and under 0.35% rests with the top ten. Specimen: cord blood. The receptors come from a newborn girl in good health.

The chain links TRBV5-1 to TRBJ2-1; 7 nucleotides match TRBD1. V was clipped by 4 bases and J by 10 bases; unmatched bases: 11. Germline V lookup: CDR1 SGHRS, CDR2 YFSETQ. The CDR3 loop spans 14 amino acids. The CDR3 DNA is TGCGCCAGCAGCGTGAGGGGGCGCGAGCACGAGCAGTTCTTC. Translating gives CASSVRGREHEQFF.

The gene calls are TRBV11-2 and TRBJ2-1, with D possibly being TRBD1 or TRBD2 (7 bases each). The J call could be wrong; TRBJ2-7 is a better fit for the DNA end. CDR3 length: 16 residues. Germline values: CDR1 SGHAT, CDR2 FQNNGV. The DNA of the CDR3 is TGTGCCAGCAGCTTAGAGGGCAGGGGGGGCTACAATGAGCAGTACTTC. Protein product: CASSLEGRGGYNEQYF.

This clonotype is a singleton in its sample. The chain uses TRBV28 and TRBJ2-5; a possible D gene is TRBD1 (6 bases). CDR1 is MDHEN and CDR2 is SYDVKM in the germline V gene. Trimming shortened V by 6 bases and J by 11 bases, and 19 bases separated the two germline ends. The CDR3 extends over 13 amino acids. The CDR3 sequence: CASRATGYNEQYF. For the CDR3, the DNA is TGTGCCAGCAGAGCCACAGGGTACAATGAGCAGTACTTC. The full variable domain, in which reference TRBV28 and TRBJ2-5 provide the parts outside the CDR3, is DVKVTQSSRYLVKRTGEKVFLECVQDMDHENMFWYRQDPGLGLRLIYFSYDVKMKEKGDIPEGYSVSREKKERFSLILESASTNQTSMYLCASRATGYNEQYFGPGTRLLVL.

This clonotype showed up just a few times. J is TRBJ1-5 and V is TRBV4-2; D call uncertain. V was pared by 2 bases and J by 5 bases, with 7 bases between. The CDR3 length is 13 residues. Germline assignment: CDR1 LGHNA and CDR2 YNFKEQ. The CDR3 bases are TGTGCCAGCAGCCAAAGGTTAGATCAGCCCCAGCATTTT. Its protein is CASSQRLDQPQHF.

This clonotype was detected only a few times. The chain joins TRBV6-4 to TRBJ2-7, with 7 bases identical to TRBD1. CDR1 and CDR2 from the germline V gene are MRHNA and SNTAGT. V trimming: 0 bases; J trimming: 4 bases; junction bases outside the gene matches: 3. CDR3 length: 14 residues. The CDR3 here is CASSDSAGGYEQYF. Written as DNA, the CDR3 is TGTGCCAGCAGTGACTCGGCAGGGGGTTACGAGCAGTACTTC.